The clone carrying this T cell receptor (beta chain) was seen repeatedly, ten times or more. The antigen is not known. Patients selected for sequencing had displayed CD8+CD57+ cell expansion by flow cytometry. The study sampled blood from patients who had received no therapy. The data stem from a study of CD8+CD57+ T cells in acquired aplastic anemia. Points from the study as a whole: Patients had around 30 CD8+ CDR3 sequences in common with controls (the shared set).

This CDR3 contains 16 residues. The ends lost 5 bases at V and 0 bases at J; junction bases unmatched: 4. From germline, CDR1 is SGHTS and CDR2 YDEGEE. It was genomic DNA that served as the template for profiling TCR beta VDJ and CDR3. MiXCR, applied by TCRdb to the reads, yields one record per CDR3 protein. The data hold approximately 220,000 distinct CDR3 sequences, with about half observed a single time. The chain joins TRBV5-8 to TRBJ2-2, with TRBD2 identical over 10 bases. The TCR was taken from a human donor with aplastic anemia. Sequences were obtained from sorted CD4+, CD8+, or CD8+CD57+ T cells (not recorded which) from PBMCs. The CDR3 loop is CASSRTSGSNTGELFF. The CDR3 DNA reads as TGTGCCAGCAGTCGGACTAGCGGATCGAACACCGGGGAGCTGTTTTTT.